This TCR beta chain is drawn from a study of identical twins. Study findings and constraints: Reduced insertions were recorded for abundant cord blood beta clonotypes, with no such pattern in memory repertoires.

From the 5' RACE reads, TCRdb called clonotypes with MiXCR, one entry per CDR3 protein. The sample carries roughly 200,000 distinct CDR3 sequences, about a sixth recorded once. The CDR3 is 15 residues long. CDR1 is MGHRA and CDR2 is YSYEKL in the germline V gene. This clonotype was detected a few times. Its specificity is not known. An end of the junction differs from the germline gene, which may be a read error. The same sample was also studied in work on T cells expressing NK-cell markers. From that study: The sequencing cohort of eight donors included seven HCMV-seropositive individuals and one seronegative individual.

The receptor was isolated from a woman between 18 and 29 years old in good health. The chain couples TRBV4-1 to TRBJ2-7, with D perhaps TRBD2 (5 bases). Input material: CD8+ T cells sorted from blood. In DNA, the CDR3 is TGCGCCAGTAGCCTAAGCGTTGAGGGAACCTACGAGCAGTACTTC. Amino acid sequence: CASSLSVEGTYEQYF.